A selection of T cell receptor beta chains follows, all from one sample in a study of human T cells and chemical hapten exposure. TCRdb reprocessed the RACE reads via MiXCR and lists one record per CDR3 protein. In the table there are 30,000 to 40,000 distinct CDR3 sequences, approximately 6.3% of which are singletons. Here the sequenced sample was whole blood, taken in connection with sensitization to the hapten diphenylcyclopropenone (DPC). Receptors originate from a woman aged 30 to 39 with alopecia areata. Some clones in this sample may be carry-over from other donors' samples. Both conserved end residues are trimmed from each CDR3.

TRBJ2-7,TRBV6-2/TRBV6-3,ASSDQVAIISYEQY
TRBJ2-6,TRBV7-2,ASSLNGVPQSGANVLT
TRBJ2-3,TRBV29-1,SVGKHRDTPPGTQY
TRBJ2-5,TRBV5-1,ASSPGRVGRKETQY
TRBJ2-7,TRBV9,ASSGPGTGGFYEQY
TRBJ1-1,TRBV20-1,SARGDSPVGVVAF
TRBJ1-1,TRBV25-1,ASNSFTEAF
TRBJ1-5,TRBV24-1,ATSVSPRLVNQPQH
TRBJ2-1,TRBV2,ASSDGGAGSGNEQF
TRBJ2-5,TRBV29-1,SVAAGQETQY
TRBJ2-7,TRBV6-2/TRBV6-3,ASSSGFSWEQY
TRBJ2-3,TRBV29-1,SVLQGEGDTQY
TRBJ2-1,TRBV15,ATSRDLVLGGNEQF
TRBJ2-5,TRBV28,ASSTQDSQETQY
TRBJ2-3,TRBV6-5,ASSTSSDTQY
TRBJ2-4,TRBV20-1,SASPLTLPNLAKNIQY
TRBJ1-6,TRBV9,ASSVGDRENSPLH
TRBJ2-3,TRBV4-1,ASSPDLRASTDTQY
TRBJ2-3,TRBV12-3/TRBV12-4,ASSFPAVGGGDTQY
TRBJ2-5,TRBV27,ASSSQGGRGETQY
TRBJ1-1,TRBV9,ASSVGQGDTEAF
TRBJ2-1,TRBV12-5,ASGLGLPDNEQF
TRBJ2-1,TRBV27,ASTQTGPDHEQF
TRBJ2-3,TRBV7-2,ASSLSGTFTDTQY
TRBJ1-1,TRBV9,ASSVADTGSTEAF
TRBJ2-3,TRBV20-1,SAGTSGMGDTQY
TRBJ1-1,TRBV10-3,AISWTVDTEAF
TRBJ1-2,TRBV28,ASSSASGTRGYT
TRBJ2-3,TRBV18,ASSPSRVRGGSNTQY
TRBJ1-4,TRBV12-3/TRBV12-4,ASSKAHGEKLF
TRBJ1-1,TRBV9,ASSAGASVEAF
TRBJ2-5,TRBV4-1,ASSPTWTGQETQY
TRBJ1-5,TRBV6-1,ASSEINSPNQPQH
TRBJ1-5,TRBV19,ASRTVSNQPQH
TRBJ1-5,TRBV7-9,ASSLEFSNQPQH
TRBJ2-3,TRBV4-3,ASSQGTQNTQY
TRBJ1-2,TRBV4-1,ASSLGRGNYGYT
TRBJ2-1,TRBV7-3,ASSLGGDPPEEEQF
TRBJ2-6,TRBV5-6,ASSDGTGGRKVLT
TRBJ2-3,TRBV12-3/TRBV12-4,ASSLGGSFTDTQY
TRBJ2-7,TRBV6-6,ASSYRGGPSEQY
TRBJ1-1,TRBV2,ASSVVLNTEAF
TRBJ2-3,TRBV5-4,ASSRDGGTY
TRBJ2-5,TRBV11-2,AIPGQGVETQY
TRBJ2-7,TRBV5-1,ASSLTSGGVYEQY
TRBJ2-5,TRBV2,ASSEALAELVTQY
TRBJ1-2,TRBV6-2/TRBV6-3,ASSPPQGLDT
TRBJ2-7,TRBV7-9,ASSSGAVVEQY
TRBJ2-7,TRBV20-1,SAPNRGQSSYEQY
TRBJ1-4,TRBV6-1,ASSERRQGANEKLF
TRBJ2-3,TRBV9,ASSASVGTGSTDTQY
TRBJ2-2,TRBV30,AWMAGELF
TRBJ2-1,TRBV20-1,SAPLAGVYNEQF
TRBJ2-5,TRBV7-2,ASSTQGRETQY
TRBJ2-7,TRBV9,ASSVRDRTYEQY
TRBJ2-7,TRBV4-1,ASSQEILLAEY
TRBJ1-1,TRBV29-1,GAITGAGTEAF
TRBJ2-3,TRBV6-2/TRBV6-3,ASSLPSGGADTQY